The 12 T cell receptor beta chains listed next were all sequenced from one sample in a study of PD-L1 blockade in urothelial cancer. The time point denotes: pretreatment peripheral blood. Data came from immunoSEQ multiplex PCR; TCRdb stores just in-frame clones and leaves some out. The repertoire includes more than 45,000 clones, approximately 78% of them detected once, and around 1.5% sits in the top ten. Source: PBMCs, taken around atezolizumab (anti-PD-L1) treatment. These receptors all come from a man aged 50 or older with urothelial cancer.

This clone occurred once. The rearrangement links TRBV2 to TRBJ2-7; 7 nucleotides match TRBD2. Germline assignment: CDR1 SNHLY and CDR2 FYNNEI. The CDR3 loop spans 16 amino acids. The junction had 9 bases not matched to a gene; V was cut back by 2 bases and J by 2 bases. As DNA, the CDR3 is TGTGCCAGCAGTGAATGGGGAGGGCAAGTGACCTACGAGCAGTACGTC. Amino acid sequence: CASSEWGGQVTYEQYV.

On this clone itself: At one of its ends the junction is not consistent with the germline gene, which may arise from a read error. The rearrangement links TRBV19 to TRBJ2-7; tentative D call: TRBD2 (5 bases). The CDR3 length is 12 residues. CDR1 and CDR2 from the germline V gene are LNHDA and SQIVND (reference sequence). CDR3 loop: CASGIEGYEQYF. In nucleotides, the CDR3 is TGTGCCAGTGGTATCGAGGGCTACGAGCAGTACTTC.

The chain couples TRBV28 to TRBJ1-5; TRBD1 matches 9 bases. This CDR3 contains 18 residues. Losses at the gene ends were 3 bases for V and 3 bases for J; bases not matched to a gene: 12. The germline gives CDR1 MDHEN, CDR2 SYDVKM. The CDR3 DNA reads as TGTGCCAGCAGTTTTGGGACAGGGATCCCCCACCACAATCAGCCCCAGCATTTT. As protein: CASSFGTGIPHHNQPQHF. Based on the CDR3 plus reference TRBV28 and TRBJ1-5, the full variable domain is DVKVTQSSRYLVKRTGEKVFLECVQDMDHENMFWYRQDPGLGLRLIYFSYDVKMKEKGDIPEGYSVSREKKERFSLILESASTNQTSMYLCASSFGTGIPHHNQPQHFGDGTRLSIL.

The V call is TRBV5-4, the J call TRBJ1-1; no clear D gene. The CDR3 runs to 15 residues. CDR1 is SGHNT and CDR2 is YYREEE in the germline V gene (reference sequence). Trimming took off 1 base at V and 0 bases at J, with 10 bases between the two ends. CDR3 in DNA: TGTGCCAGCAGCTTGAATCCAGGCCTGAACACTGAAGCTTTCTTT. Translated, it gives CASSLNPGLNTEAFF. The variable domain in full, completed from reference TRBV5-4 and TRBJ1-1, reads ETGVTQSPTHLIKTRGQQVTLRCSSQSGHNTVSWYQQALGQGPQFIFQYYREEENGRGNFPPRFSGLQFPNYSSELNVNALELDDSALYLCASSLNPGLNTEAFFGQGTRLTVV.

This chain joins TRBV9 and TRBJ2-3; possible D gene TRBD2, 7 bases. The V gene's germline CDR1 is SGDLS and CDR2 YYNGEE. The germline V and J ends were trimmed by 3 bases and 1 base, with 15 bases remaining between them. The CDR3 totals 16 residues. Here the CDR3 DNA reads TGTGCCAGCAGCGCCAGGGGAGCGGGGCGCACAGATACGCAGTATTTT. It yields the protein CASSARGAGRTDTQYF.

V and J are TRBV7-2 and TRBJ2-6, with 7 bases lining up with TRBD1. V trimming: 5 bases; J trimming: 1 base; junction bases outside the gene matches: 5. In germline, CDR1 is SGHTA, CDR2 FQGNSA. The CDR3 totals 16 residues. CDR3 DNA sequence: TGTGCCAGCAGCCCCAGGACAGGTTCTGGGGCCAACGTCCTGACTTTC. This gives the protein CASSPRTGSGANVLTF.

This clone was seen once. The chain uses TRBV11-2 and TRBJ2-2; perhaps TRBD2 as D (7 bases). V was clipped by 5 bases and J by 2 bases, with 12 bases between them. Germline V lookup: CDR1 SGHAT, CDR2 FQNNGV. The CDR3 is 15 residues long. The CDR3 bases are TGTGCCAGCAGCCACAGGGAGGGAAACACCGGGGAGCTGTTTTTT. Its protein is CASSHREGNTGELFF.

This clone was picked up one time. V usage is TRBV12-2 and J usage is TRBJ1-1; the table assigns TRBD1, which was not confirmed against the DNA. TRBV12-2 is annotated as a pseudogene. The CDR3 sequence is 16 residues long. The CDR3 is CASRLPRPLGQTEAFF. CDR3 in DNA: TGTGCAAGTCGCTTACCTCGGCCATTAGGACAGACTGAAGCTTTCTTT.

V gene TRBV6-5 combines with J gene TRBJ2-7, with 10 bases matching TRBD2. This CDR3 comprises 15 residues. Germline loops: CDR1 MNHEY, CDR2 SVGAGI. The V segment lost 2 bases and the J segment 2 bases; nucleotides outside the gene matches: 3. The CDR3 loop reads CASSYGSGGTYEQYF. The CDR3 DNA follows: TGTGCCAGCAGTTACGGTAGCGGGGGGACCTACGAGCAGTACTTC.

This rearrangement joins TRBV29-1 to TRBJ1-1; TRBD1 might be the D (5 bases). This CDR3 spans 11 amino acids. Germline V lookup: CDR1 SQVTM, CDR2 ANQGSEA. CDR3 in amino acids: CGGGGYTEAFF. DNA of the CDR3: TGCGGCGGGGGAGGTTACACTGAAGCTTTCTTT.

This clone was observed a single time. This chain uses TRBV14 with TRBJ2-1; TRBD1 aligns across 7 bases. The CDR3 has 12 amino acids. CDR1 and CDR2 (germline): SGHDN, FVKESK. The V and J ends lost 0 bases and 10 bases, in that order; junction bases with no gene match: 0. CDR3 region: CASSQETGEQFF. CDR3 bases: TGTGCCAGCAGCCAAGAGACAGGGGAGCAGTTCTTC. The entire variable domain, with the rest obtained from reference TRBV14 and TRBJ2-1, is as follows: EAGVTQFPSHSVIEKGQTVTLRCDPISGHDNLYWYRRVMGKEIKFLLHFVKESKQDESGMPNNRFLAERTGGTYSTLKVQPAELEDSGVYFCASSQETGEQFFGPGTRLTVL.

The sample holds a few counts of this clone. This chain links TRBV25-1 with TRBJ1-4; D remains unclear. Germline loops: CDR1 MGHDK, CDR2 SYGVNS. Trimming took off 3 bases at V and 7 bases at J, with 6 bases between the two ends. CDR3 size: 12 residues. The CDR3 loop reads CASSDPSEKLFF. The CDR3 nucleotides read TGTGCCAGCAGTGATCCTAGTGAAAAACTGTTTTTT.